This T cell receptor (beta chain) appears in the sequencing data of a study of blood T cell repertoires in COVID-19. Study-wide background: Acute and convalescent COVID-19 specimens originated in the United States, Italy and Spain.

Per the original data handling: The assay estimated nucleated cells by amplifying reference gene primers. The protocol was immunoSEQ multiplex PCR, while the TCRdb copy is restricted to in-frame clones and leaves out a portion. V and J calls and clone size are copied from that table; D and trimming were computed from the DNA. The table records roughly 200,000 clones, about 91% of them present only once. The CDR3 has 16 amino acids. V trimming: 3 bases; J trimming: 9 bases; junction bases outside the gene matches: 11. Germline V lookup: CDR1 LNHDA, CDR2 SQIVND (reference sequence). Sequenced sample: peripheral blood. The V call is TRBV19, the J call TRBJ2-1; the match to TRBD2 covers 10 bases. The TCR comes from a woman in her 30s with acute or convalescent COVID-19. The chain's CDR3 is CASSMVRASGSREQFF. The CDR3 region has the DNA TGTGCCAGTAGTATGGTGAGGGCTAGCGGGAGTCGTGAGCAGTTCTTC.